This is a list of T cell receptor beta chains from one sample in a study of blood T cell repertoires in COVID-19. The repertoire was sequenced with immunoSEQ multiplex PCR; TCRdb's copy has only in-frame clones and lacks some. The data hold about 280,000 clones, with 80% to 90% observed a single time. The sequencing sample was made of peripheral blood. The receptor set was obtained from a woman aged 45-65 years who had recovered from COVID-19. CDR3s include the opening cysteine and the closing phenylalanine or tryptophan. A D gene is named only where the DNA matches it firmly. A clone size is listed for some rows: how often the clone was seen (once, few, many), or a class if it is expanded.

TRBD1	TRBV19	TRBJ2-7	once	TGTGCCAGTAGACGTGACGGGGGGACAGGGGGCTACGAGCAGTACTTC	CASRRDGGTGGYEQYF
NA	TRBV18	TRBJ2-3	NA	TGTGCCAGCTCGCCTCAGGCACATAGCACAGATACGCAGTATTTT	CASSPQAHSTDTQYF
NA	TRBV12-3/TRBV12-4	TRBJ1-2	NA	TGTGCCAGCGGGTCTTTGGTGCGAGGGGGCTACACCTTC	CASGSLVRGGYTF
NA	TRBV12-3/TRBV12-4	TRBJ1-5	NA	TGTGCCAGCAGTCGAGGGCCTCAGCCCCAGCATTTT	CASSRGPQPQHF
TRBD1	TRBV28	TRBJ1-2	once	TGTGCCAGCAGTACGGGACAGGGTGGTTTAGGTGGCTACACCTTC	CASSTGQGGLGGYTF
NA	TRBV6-6	TRBJ1-1	NA	TGTGCCAGCAGTTACGCTACTAACACTGAAGCTTTCTTT	CASSYATNTEAFF
NA	TRBV7-6	TRBJ2-7	NA	TGTGTAAATCGCGGGCGCTCCTACGAGCAGTACTTC	CVNRGRSYEQYF
NA	TRBV7-9	TRBJ2-3	NA	TGTGCCAGCAGCCCCGTCGGCGGGGGCAGCACAGATACGCAGTATTTT	CASSPVGGGSTDTQYF
TRBD2	TRBV28	TRBJ2-1	NA	TGTGCCAGCAGTTCAGCGGGAGAAGGGTACAATGAGCAGTTCTTC	CASSSAGEGYNEQFF
NA	TRBV6-1	TRBJ1-2	few	TGTGCCAGCAGTGAAACAGGGTACTATGGCTACACCTTC	CASSETGYYGYTF
TRBD2	TRBV7-3	TRBJ2-1	NA	TGTGCCAGCAGCCTCGGGACTAGCGGGAGCTATGAGCAGTTCTTC	CASSLGTSGSYEQFF
TRBD1	TRBV19	TRBJ1-1	NA	TGTGCCAGTAGTACCTACAGGGGGAACACTGAAGCTTTCTTT	CASSTYRGNTEAFF
NA	TRBV14	TRBJ1-3	NA	TGTGCCAGCAGCCGCGGATCCCCCTTCGGTGGAAACACCATATATTTT	CASSRGSPFGGNTIYF
NA	TRBV15	TRBJ1-2	NA	TGTGCCACCAGCAAAGATAGGGGGTATGGCTATGGCTACACCTTC	CATSKDRGYGYGYTF
NA	TRBV7-2	TRBJ1-4	NA	TGTGCCAGCAGCTTAGGACAGACGGCGGAAAAACTGTTTTTT	CASSLGQTAEKLFF
TRBD1	TRBV7-9	TRBJ2-1	NA	TGTGCCAGCAGCTCCCGGGACAGGACTGTCAATGAGCAGTTCTTC	CASSSRDRTVNEQFF
NA	TRBV10-3	TRBJ2-3	NA	TGTGCCATCAGTGAGTGGACGGGAGTACCTAGCACAGATACGCAGTATTTT	CAISEWTGVPSTDTQYF
TRBD2	TRBV5-4	TRBJ2-1	NA	TGTGCCAGCAGCAAGCTGGGACTAGCGGGAGTAGGTGAGCAGTTCTTC	CASSKLGLAGVGEQFF
TRBD1	TRBV29-1	TRBJ1-1	NA	TGCAGCGTTGTTGGACAGGGTGACACTGAAGCTTTCTTT	CSVVGQGDTEAFF
NA	TRBV7-2	TRBJ2-3	NA	TGTGCCAGTTCCACAGGCTCGGTTTCGGATACGCAGTATTTT	CASSTGSVSDTQYF
NA	TRBV24-1	TRBJ2-4	few	TGTGCCACCAGTGGCGCGCAGGAAAACATTCAGTACTTC	CATSGAQENIQYF